This TCR beta chain appears in the sequencing data of a study of blood T cells in healthy people across ages. Broader study findings: Naive T cell percentage and TCR beta diversity correlated strongly. A greater number of naive CD4+ cells and higher diversity distinguished long-lived donors from aged donors.

Isolation per sample recovered at least 7 million PBMCs. This CDR3 is built from 15 residues. Germline V CDR1 and CDR2: SGHTA, FQGNSA. V shed 5 bases, J shed 7 bases, and the junction held 7 bases outside the gene matches. Next came a second PCR, run for about 6 to 12 cycles, which used a sample-barcoded 5' primer along with a J-beta primer mix. TCRdb reprocessed the 5' RACE reads with MiXCR, giving one entry per CDR3 protein. The sample contains about 620,000 distinct CDR3 sequences, 52% of which appear only once. Regarding this clonotype: The antigen is undetermined.

This sequence was found in a woman at least 80 years old in good health. The sequencing sample was made of blood. The genes are TRBV7-2 and TRBJ2-1; 11 bases match TRBD2. CDR3 in amino acids: CASSTLAGVRNEQFF. The CDR3 DNA reads as TGTGCCAGCAGCACACTAGCGGGGGTCAGGAATGAGCAGTTCTTC.